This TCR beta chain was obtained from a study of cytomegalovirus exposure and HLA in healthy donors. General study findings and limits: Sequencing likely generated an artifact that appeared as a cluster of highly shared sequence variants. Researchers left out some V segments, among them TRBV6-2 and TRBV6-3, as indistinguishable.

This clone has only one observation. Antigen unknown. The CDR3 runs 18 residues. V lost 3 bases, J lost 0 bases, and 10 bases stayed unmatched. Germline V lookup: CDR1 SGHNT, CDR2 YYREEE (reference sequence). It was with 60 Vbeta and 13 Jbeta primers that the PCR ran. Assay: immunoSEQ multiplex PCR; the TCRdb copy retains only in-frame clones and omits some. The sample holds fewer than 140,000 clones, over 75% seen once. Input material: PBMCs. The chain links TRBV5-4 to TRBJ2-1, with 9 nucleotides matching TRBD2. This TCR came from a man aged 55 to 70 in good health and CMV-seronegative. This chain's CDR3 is CASSSRGGGGLSYNEQFF. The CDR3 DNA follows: TGTGCCAGCAGCTCCCGCGGCGGGGGGGGCCTCTCCTACAATGAGCAGTTCTTC.